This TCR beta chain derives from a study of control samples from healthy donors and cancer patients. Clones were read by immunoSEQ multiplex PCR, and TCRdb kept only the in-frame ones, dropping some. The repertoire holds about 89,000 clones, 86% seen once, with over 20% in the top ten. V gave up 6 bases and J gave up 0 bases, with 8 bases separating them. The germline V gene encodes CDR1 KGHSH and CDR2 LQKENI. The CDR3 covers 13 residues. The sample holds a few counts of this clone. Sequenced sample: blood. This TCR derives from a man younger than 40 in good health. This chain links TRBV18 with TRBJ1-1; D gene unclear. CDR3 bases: TGTGCCAGCTCCCAAGGGTTGAACACTGAAGCTTTCTTT. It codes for CASSQGLNTEAFF.